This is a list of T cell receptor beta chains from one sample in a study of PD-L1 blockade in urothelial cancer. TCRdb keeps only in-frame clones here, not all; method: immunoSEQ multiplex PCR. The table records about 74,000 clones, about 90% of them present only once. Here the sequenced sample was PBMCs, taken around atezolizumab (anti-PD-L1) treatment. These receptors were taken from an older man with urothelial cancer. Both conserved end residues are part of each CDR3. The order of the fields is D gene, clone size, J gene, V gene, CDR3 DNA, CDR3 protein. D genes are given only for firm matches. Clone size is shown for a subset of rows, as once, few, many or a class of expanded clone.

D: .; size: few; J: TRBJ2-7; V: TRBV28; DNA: TGTGCCAGCAGAACTCAGGGGGGTGGAATCGACGAGCAGTACTTC; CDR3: CASRTQGGGIDEQYF
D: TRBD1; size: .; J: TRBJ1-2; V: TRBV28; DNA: TGTGCCAGCAGGCCCGGGACAGGGGGAAACTATGGCTACACCTTC; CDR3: CASRPGTGGNYGYTF
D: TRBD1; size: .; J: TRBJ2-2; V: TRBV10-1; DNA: TGCGCCAGCAAGAGGGACAGGGCCACCGGGGAGCTGTTTTTT; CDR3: CASKRDRATGELFF
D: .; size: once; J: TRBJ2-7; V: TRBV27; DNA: TGTGCCAGCAGCTCCCAGCCGGGAACCTACGAGCAGTACTTC; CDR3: CASSSQPGTYEQYF
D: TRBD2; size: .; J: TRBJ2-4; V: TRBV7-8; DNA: TGTGCCAGCAGCTTAGCCCCCACTTGGCGGGAGATAAACATTCAGTACTTC; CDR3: CASSLAPTWREINIQYF
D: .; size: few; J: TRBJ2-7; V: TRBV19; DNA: TGTGCCAGTAGGCGGGACGGATCCTCCTACGAGCAGTACTTC; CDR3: CASRRDGSSYEQYF
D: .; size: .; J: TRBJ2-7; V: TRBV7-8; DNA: TGTGCCAGCAGCCCCCAACCAGGGGCCTACGAGCAGTACTTC; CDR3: CASSPQPGAYEQYF
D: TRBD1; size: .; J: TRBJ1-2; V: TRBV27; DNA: TGTGCCAGCAGTTCGGGACAGGGTCCCAACTATGGCTACACCTTC; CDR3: CASSSGQGPNYGYTF
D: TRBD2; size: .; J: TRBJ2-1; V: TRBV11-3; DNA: TGTGCCAGCAGCCTTTCCCCTAGCGGGGGGTACAATGAGCAGTTCTTC; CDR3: CASSLSPSGGYNEQFF
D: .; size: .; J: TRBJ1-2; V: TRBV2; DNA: TGTGCCAGCAGTGAAGGCCAGGGTTACAAGGATGGCTACACCTTC; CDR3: CASSEGQGYKDGYTF
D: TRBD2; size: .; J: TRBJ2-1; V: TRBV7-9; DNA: TGTGCCAGCAGCTTGGCCCTAGCGGGATCCTACAATGAGCAGTTCTTC; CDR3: CASSLALAGSYNEQFF
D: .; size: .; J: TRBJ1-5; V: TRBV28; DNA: TGTGCCAGCAGTATGGCAGGGCGTGTGAGTCAGCCCCAGCATTTT; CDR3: CASSMAGRVSQPQHF
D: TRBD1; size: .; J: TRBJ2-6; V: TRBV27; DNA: TGTGCCAGTCACTCCGGGACAGGGAAGACCGGGGCCAACGTCCTGACTTTC; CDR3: CASHSGTGKTGANVLTF
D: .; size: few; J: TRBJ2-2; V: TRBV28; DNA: TGTGCCAGCACCATACTAGAAACCGGGGAGCTGTTTTTT; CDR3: CASTILETGELFF
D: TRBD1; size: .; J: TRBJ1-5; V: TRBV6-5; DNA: TGTGCCAGCAGAGTGGGACAGGGGGCCAGTCAGCCCCAGCATTTT; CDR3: CASRVGQGASQPQHF
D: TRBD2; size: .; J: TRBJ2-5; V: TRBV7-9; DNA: TGTGCCAGCAGCTCTAGCGGGAACATCCTTGGGACCCAGTACTTC; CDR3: CASSSSGNILGTQYF
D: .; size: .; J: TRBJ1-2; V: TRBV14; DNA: TGTGCCAGCAGCCAAGCGGCAGGGTCTCCCTATGGCTACACCTTC; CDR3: CASSQAAGSPYGYTF
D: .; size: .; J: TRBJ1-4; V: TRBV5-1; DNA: TGCGCCAGCAGCGCGGGGACGGAGAATGAAAAACTGTTTTTT; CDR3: CASSAGTENEKLFF
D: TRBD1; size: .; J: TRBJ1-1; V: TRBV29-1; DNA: TGCAGCGCCTTGCCCTCGGACAGGGGGCGAAATGAAGCTTTCTTT; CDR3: CSALPSDRGRNEAFF
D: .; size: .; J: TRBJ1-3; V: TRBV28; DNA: TGTGCCAGCAGTTCAGGAATTCGAAACACCATATATTTT; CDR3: CASSSGIRNTIYF
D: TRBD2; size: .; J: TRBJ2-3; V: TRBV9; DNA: TGTGCCAGCAGCACCCTGAGCGGGAATCCCACAGATACGCAGTATTTT; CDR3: CASSTLSGNPTDTQYF
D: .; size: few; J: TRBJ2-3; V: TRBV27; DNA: TGTGCCAGCAGGATAAGTGGGGGGTACAGCCCAACGCAGTATTTT; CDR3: CASRISGGYSPTQYF
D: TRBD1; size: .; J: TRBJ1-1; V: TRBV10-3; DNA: TGTGCCATCAGCCACGACAGGGGAGGAGGCACTGAAGCTTTCTTT; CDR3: CAISHDRGGGTEAFF
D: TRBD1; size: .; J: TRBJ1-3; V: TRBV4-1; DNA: TGCGCCAGCAGCCGAGACTTGACAGGGAACTCTGGAAACACCATATATTTT; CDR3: CASSRDLTGNSGNTIYF
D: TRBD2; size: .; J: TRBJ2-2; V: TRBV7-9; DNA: TGTGCCATAATAGCGGGAGTAGGAACCGGGGAGCTGTTTTTT; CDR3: CAIIAGVGTGELFF
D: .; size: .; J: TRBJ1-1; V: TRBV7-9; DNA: TGTGCCAGCAGCTCCTCCACAACAGGGCCGAACACTGAAGCTTTCTTT; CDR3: CASSSSTTGPNTEAFF
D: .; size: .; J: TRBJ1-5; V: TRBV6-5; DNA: TGTGCCAGCAGTTCCGGACAGCGTATTAGGCCCCAGCATTTT; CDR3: CASSSGQRIRPQHF
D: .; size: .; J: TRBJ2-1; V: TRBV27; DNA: TGTGCCAGCGGCCCGGAGAATGAGCAGTTCTTC; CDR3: CASGPENEQFF
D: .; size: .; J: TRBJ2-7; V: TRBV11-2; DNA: TGTGCCAGCAGCTTAGATCAATCCAGGGGGGTCGAGCAGTACTTC; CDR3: CASSLDQSRGVEQYF
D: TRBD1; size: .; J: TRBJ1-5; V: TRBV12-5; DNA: TGTGCTAGTGGTTTGGTGGTTTGGGAGACTGACAGGGCCGGGAGCAATCAGCCCCAGCATTTT; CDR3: CASGLVVWETDRAGSNQPQHF
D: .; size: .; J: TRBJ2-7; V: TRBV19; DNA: TGTGCCAGTAGTATAGATCAAAAGAGGAGGTCCTACGAGCAGTACTTC; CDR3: CASSIDQKRRSYEQYF
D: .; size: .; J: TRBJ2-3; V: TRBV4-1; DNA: TGCGCCAGCAGCAACCCGGGCACAGATACGCAGTATTTT; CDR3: CASSNPGTDTQYF
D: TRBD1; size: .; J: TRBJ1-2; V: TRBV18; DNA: TGTGCCAGCTCACGGGACAGGGGAGGCTACACCTTC; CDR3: CASSRDRGGYTF
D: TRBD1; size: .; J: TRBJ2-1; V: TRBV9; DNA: TGTGCCAGCAGCGTGGACCCCCCCGGGACAGGCTTAAATGAGCAGTTCTTC; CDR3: CASSVDPPGTGLNEQFF
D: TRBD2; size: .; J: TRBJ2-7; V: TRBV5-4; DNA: TGTGCCAGCAGCTTGGCGGGAGGGCCGAGGGAGCAGTACTTC; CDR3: CASSLAGGPREQYF
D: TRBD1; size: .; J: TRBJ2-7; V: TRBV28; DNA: TGTGCCAGCAGCCATTCCCTCCTCGGACAGGTCACCTCCTACGAGCAGTACTTC; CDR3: CASSHSLLGQVTSYEQYF
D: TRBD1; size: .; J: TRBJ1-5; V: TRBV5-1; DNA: TGCGCCAGCAGCTTGGGGACAGGGGATAGCAATCAGCCCCAGCATTTT; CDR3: CASSLGTGDSNQPQHF
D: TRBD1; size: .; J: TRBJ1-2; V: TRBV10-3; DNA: TGTGCCATCAGTGCACAGGGGAAACTCGACTACACCTTC; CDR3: CAISAQGKLDYTF
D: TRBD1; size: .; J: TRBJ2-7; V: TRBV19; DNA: TGTGCCAGTAGTATTATGGACAGGGAGTCCTACGAGCAGTACTTC; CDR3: CASSIMDRESYEQYF
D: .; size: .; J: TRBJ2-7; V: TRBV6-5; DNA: TGTGCCAGCAGTCCCGGGACTCAGCAGTACTTC; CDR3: CASSPGTQQYF